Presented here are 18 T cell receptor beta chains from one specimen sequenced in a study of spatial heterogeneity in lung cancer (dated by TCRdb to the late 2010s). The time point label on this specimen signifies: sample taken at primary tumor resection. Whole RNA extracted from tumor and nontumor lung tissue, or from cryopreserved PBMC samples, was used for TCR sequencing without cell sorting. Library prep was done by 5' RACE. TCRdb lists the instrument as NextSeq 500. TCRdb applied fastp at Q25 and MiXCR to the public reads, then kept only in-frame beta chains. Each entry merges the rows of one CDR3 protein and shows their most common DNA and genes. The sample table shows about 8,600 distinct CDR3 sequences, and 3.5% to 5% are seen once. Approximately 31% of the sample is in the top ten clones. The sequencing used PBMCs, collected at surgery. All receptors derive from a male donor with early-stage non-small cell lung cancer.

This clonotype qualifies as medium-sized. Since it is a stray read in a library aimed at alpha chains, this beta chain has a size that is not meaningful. The CDR3 reads CSVDARGPDNEQFF. Here the CDR3 DNA reads TGCAGCGTTGACGCGCGGGGGCCCGACAATGAGCAGTTCTTC. The J gene is TRBJ2-1, the V gene TRBV29-1; D possibly corresponds to TRBD2 (7 bases). The CDR3 totals 14 residues. The V gene's germline CDR1 is SQVTM and CDR2 ANQGSEA. Trimming removed 3 bases at V and 5 bases at J, with 14 bases between.

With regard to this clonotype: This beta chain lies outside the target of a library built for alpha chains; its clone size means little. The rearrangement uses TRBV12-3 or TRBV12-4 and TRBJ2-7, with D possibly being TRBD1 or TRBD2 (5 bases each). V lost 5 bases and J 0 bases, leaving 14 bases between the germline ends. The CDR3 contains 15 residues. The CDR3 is CASSDPAGSSYEQYF. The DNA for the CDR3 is TGTGCCAGCAGTGACCCCGCAGGGAGCTCCTACGAGCAGTACTTC.

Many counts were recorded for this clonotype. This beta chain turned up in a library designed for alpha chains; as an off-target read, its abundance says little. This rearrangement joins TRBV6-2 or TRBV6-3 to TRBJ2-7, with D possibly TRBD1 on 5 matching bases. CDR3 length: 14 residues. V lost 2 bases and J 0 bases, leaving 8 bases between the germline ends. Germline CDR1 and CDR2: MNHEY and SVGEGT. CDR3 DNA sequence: TGTGCCAGCAGTTACGGGGCCACCTCCTACGAGCAGTACTTC. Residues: CASSYGATSYEQYF.

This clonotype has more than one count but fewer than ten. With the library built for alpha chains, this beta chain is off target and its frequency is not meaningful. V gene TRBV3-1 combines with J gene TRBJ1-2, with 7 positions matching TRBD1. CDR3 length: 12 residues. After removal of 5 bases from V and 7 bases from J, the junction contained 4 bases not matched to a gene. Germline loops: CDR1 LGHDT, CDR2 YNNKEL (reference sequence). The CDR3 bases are TGTGCCAGCAGCTACGGGACAGTTGGCTACACCTTC. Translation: CASSYGTVGYTF.

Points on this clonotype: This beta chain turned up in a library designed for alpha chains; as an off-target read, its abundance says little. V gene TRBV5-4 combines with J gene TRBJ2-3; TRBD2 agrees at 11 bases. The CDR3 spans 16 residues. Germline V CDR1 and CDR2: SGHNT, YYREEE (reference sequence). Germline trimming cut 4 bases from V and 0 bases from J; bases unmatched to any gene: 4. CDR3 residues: CASSKRTSGSTDTQYF. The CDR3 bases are TGTGCCAGCAGCAAACGGACTAGCGGGAGCACAGATACGCAGTATTTT.

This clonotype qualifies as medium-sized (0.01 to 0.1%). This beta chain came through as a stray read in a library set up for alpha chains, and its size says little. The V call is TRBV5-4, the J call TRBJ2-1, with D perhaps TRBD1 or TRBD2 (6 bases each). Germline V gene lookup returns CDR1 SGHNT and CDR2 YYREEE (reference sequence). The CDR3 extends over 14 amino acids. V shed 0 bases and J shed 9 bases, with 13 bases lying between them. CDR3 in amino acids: CASSLGTGDTEQFF. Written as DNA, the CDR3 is TGTGCCAGCAGCTTGGGGACGGGGGACACTGAGCAGTTCTTC.

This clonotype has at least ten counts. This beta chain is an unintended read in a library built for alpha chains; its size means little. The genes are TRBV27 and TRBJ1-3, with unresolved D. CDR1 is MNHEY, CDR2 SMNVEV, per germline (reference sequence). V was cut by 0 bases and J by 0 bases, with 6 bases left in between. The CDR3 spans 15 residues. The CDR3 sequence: CASSLSGFSGNTIYF. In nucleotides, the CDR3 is TGTGCCAGCAGTTTATCGGGCTTCTCTGGAAACACCATATATTTT.

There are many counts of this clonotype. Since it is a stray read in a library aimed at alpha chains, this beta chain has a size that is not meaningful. This CDR3 is CASSQTGREDTQYF. As DNA, the CDR3 is TGTGCCAGCAGCCAAACCGGGAGGGAGGATACGCAGTATTTT. The chain recombines TRBV7-7 with TRBJ2-3, with 8 positions matching TRBD2. The CDR3 is 14 residues long. Unmatched junction bases numbered 7, after V lost 5 bases and J lost 6 bases. CDR1 and CDR2 (germline): SSHAT, FNYEAQ (reference sequence).

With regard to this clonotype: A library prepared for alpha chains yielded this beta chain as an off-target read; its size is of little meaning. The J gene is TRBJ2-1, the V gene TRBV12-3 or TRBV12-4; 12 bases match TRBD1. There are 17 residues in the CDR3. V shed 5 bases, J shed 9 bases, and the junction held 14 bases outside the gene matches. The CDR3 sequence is CASSLWVWDRGRREQFF. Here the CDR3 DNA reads TGTGCCAGCAGTCTCTGGGTGTGGGACAGGGGGCGACGTGAGCAGTTCTTC.

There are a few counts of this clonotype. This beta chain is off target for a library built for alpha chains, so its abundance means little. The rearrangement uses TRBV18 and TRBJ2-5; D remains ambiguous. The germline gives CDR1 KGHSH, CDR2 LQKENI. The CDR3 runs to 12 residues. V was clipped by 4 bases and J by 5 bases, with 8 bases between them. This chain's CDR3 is CASSLNGETQYF. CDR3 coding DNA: TGTGCCAGCTCACTTAATGGGGAGACCCAGTACTTC.

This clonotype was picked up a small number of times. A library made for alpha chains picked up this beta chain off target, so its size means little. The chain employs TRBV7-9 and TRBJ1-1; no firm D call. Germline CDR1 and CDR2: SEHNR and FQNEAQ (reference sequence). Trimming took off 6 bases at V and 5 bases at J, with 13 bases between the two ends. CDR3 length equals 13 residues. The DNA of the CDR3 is TGTGCCAGCAGGGCCAGAAGAGGGACTGAAGCTTTCTTT. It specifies CASRARRGTEAFF.

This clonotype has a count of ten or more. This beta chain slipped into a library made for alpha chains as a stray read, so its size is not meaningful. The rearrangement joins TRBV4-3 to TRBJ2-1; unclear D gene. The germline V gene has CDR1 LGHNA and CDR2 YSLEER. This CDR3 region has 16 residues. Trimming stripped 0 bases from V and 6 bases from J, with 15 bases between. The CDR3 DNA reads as TGCGCCAGCAGCCAAGATTTAGGAGTCCTTTCCAATGAGCAGTTCTTC. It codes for CASSQDLGVLSNEQFF.

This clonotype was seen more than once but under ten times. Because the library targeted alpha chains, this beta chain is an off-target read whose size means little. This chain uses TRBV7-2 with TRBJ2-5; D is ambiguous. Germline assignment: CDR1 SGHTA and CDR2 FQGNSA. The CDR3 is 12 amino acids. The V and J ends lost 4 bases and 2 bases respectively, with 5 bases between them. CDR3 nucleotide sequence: TGTGCCAGCAGCTGGGGACAAGAGACCCAGTACTTC. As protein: CASSWGQETQYF.

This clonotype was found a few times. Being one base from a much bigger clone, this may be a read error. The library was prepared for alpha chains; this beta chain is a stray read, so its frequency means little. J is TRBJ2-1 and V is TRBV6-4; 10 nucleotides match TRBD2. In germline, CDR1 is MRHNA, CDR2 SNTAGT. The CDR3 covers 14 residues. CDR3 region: CVSSEAGGPNEQFF. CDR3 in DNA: TGTGTCAGCAGTGAAGCGGGGGGGCCCAATGAGCAGTTCTTC.

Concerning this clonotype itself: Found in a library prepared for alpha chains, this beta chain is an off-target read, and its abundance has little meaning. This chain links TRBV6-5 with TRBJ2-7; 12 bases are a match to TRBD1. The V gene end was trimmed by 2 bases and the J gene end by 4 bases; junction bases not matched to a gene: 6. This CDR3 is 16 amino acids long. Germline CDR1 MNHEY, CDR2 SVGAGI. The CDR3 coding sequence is TGTGCCAGCAGTTACCACGGGACAGGGGGCTCGTACGAGCAGTACTTC. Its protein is CASSYHGTGGSYEQYF.

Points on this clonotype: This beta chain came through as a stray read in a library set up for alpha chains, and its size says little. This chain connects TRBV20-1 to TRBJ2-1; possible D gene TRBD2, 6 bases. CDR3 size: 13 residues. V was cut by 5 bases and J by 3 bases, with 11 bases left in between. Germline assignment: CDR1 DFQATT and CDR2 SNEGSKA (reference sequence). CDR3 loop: CSALGGFYNEQFF. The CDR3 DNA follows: TGCAGTGCTCTCGGGGGTTTCTACAATGAGCAGTTCTTC.

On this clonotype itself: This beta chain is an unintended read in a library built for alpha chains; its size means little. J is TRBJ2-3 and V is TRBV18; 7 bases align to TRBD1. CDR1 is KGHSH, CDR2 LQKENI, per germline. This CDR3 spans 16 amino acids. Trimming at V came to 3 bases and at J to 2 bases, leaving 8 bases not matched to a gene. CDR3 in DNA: TGTGCCAGCTCACCGAAAAGACAGGGATCCACAGATACGCAGTATTTT. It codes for CASSPKRQGSTDTQYF.

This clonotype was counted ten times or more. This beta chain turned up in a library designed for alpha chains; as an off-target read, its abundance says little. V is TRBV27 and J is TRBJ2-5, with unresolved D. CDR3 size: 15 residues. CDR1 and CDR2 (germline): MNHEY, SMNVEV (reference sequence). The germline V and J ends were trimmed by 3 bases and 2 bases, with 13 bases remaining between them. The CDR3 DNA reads TGTGCCAGCAGTTTTCTCGGTAGCAATCAAGAGACCCAGTACTTC. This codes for CASSFLGSNQETQYF.